This is a list of T cell receptor beta chains from one sample in a study of T-cell memory formation after mild COVID-19. TCRdb reanalysed the 5' RACE reads using MiXCR and keeps one entry per CDR3 protein. The sample includes approximately 350,000 distinct CDR3 sequences, 10% to 15% of them seen just once. Specimen: PBMCs or a T cell subset sorted from them (not recorded which). The receptors come from a man in his late teens or twenties who had mild COVID-19 (a few samples of this study predate the infection). Cell type and time point are not known. CDR3s leave out the opening cysteine and the closing phenylalanine or tryptophan.

len | j_gene | v_gene | CDR3aa
13 | TRBJ2-1 | TRBV5-4 | ASSPTGDQSREQF
13 | TRBJ2-2 | TRBV7-2 | ASSPSGLNTGELF
13 | TRBJ1-1 | TRBV4-3 | ASSQDGQGSTEAF
12 | TRBJ1-4 | TRBV12-3/TRBV12-4 | ASSETGAPGKLF
15 | TRBJ2-5 | TRBV4-1 | ASSPRLLDRGQETQY
11 | TRBJ1-4 | TRBV12-3/TRBV12-4 | ASSFRDNEKLF
13 | TRBJ2-3 | TRBV20-1 | SARDLAGVTDTQY
13 | TRBJ2-5 | TRBV4-1 | ASSPSSGGAKTQY
11 | TRBJ2-2 | TRBV7-3 | ASSSKGSGELF
11 | TRBJ2-7 | TRBV28 | ASSLQGPYEQY
13 | TRBJ2-3 | TRBV6-2/TRBV6-3 | ASSYSAEFPDTQY
11 | TRBJ1-1 | TRBV6-1 | ASSEQQNTEAF
13 | TRBJ2-2 | TRBV7-9 | ASSPSTGFIGELF
12 | TRBJ2-1 | TRBV7-9 | ASSSWDREEGQF
11 | TRBJ1-5 | TRBV6-5 | ASSGRRNQPQH
16 | TRBJ2-6 | TRBV4-1 | ASSRKPGRVSGANVLT
13 | TRBJ1-5 | TRBV6-1 | ATESGQDSNQPQH
15 | TRBJ2-6 | TRBV5-1 | ASSLAIIGAGANVLT
14 | TRBJ1-3 | TRBV5-1 | ASSRGGTSAGNTIY
13 | TRBJ1-6 | TRBV5-1 | ASSLELGGFSPLH
13 | TRBJ2-2 | TRBV6-2/TRBV6-3 | ASRLAGGNTGELF
12 | TRBJ2-1 | TRBV14 | ASSPSGIYNEQF
13 | TRBJ2-5 | TRBV7-2 | ASSLLGTTRETQY
13 | TRBJ2-7 | TRBV12-3/TRBV12-4 | ASTEPLGTGGEQY
12 | TRBJ1-6 | TRBV12-3/TRBV12-4 | ASSRTRDNSPLH
12 | TRBJ2-7 | TRBV3-1 | ASSQVPLVYEQY
12 | TRBJ1-2 | TRBV6-5 | ASSFLGQGVGYT
11 | TRBJ2-1 | TRBV4-2 | ASSQWGGNEQF
11 | TRBJ2-1 | TRBV7-2 | ASSFRDYNEQF
13 | TRBJ2-7 | TRBV20-1 | SARGRGGGTYEQY
12 | TRBJ2-2 | TRBV6-6 | ASSLPPQGRELF
14 | TRBJ1-1 | TRBV2 | ASSFSGTGLNTEAF